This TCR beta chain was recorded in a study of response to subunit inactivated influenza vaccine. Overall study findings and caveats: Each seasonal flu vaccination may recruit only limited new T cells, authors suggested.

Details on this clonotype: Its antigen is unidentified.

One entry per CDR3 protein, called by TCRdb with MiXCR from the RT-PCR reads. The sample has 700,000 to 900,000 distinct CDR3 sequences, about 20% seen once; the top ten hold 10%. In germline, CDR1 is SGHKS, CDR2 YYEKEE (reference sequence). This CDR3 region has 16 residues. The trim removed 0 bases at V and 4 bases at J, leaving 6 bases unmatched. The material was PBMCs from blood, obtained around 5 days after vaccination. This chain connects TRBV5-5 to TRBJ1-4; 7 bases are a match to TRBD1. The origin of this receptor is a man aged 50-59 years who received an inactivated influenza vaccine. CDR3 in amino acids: CASSLADRVLNEKLFF. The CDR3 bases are TGTGCCAGCAGCTTGGCTGACAGGGTCCTTAATGAAAAACTGTTTTTT.